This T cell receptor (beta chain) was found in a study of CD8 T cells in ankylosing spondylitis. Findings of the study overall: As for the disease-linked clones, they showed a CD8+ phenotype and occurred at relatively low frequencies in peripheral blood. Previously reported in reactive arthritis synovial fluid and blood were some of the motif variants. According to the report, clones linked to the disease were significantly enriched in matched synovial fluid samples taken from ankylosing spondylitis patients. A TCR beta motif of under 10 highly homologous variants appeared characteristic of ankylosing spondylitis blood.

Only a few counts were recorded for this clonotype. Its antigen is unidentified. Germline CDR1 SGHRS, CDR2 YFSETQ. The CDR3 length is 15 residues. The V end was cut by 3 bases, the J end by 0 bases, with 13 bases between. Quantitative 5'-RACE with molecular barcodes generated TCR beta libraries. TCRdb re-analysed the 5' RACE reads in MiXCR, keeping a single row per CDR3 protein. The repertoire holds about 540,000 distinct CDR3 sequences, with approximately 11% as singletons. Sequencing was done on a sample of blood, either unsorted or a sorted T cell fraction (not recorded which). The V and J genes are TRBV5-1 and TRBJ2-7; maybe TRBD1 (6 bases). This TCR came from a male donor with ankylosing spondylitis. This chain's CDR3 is CASSSTQGHSYEQYF. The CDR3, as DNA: TGCGCCAGCAGCTCAACACAGGGCCACTCCTACGAGCAGTACTTC.